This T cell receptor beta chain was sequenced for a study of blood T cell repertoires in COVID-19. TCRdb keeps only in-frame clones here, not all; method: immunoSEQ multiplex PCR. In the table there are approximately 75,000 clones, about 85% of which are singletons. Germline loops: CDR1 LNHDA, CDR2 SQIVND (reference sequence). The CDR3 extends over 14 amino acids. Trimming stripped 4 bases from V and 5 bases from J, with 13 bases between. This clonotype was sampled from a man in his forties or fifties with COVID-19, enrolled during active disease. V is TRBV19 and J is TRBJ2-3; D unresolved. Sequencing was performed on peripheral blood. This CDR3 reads CASSTSRSQDTQYF. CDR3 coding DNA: TGTGCCAGTAGTACTTCCCGGTCGCAAGATACGCAGTATTTT. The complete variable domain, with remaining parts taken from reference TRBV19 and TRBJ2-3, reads DGGITQSPKYLFRKEGQNVTLSCEQNLNHDAMYWYRQDPGQGLRLIYYSQIVNDFQKGDIAEGYSVSREKKESFPLTVTSAQKNPTAFYLCASSTSRSQDTQYFGPGTRLTVL.